This T cell receptor beta chain was sequenced in a study of T cell responses to AZD1222 COVID-19 vaccine. Sequencing used immunoSEQ multiplex PCR; TCRdb keeps in-frame clones, though not all of them. The data contain about 130,000 clones, 88% of them seen just once; the ten biggest clones take up approximately 7%. Germline V gives CDR1 SGHRS, CDR2 YFSETQ. The CDR3 sequence is 16 residues long. Trimming removed 0 bases from V and 0 bases from J, with 9 bases in between. The sequence came from an adult in good health. The sample was peripheral blood, taken on day 0 of AZD1222 vaccination. The rearrangement joins TRBV5-1 to TRBJ1-4; D might be TRBD1 (6 bases). The CDR3 loop reads CASSLDREATNEKLFF. CDR3 DNA sequence: TGCGCCAGCAGCTTGGACAGGGAGGCAACTAATGAAAAACTGTTTTTT.